The present TCR beta chain was sequenced within a study of spatial heterogeneity in lung cancer. From germline, CDR1 is SGHDN and CDR2 FVKESK. The CDR3 is made up of 13 amino acids. The V and J ends lost 7 bases and 9 bases, in that order; junction bases with no gene match: 8. As for time point: sample taken at primary tumor resection. Unsorted tumor, nontumor lung tissue or cryopreserved PBMC supplied the whole RNA. This clonotype was found many times. Single TCR cDNA molecules each had their own unique molecular identifier. TCRdb reprocessed the 5' RACE reads via MiXCR and lists one record per CDR3 protein. The data show about 26,000 distinct CDR3 sequences, 13% seen once.

The source material was PBMCs, sampled at surgery. This TCR came from a female donor with early-stage non-small cell lung cancer. The rearrangement uses TRBV14 and TRBJ2-1, with 8 bases fitting TRBD2. As DNA, the CDR3 is TGTGCCAGCACCCTAACCGGGGGGGGTGAGCAGTTCTTC. Its protein product is CASTLTGGGEQFF.